Sequencing of this TCR beta chain was carried out in a study of CD8 T cells in ankylosing spondylitis. In the case of this clonotype: Its target is not known.

Study-wide results and limits: Characteristic of ankylosing spondylitis blood, it appeared, was a TCR beta motif comprising about eight highly homologous variants. Before this, some motif variants had been reported in reactive arthritis synovial fluid and blood.

The germline gives CDR1 MRHNA, CDR2 SNTAGT. The CDR3 consists of 14 residues. V lost 4 bases, J lost 2 bases, and 6 bases lay in between. A single record per CDR3 protein comes from TCRdb applying MiXCR to the 5' RACE reads. The sample records 700,000 to 850,000 distinct CDR3 sequences, 10% to 15% being singletons. The sequence was obtained from a male donor with ankylosing spondylitis. The specimen sequenced was blood, either unsorted or a sorted T cell fraction (not recorded which). The V and J genes are TRBV6-4 and TRBJ2-6; D gene ambiguous. The CDR3 here is CASSVIPGANVLTF. CDR3 coding DNA: TGTGCCAGCAGTGTGATCCCTGGGGCCAACGTCCTGACTTTC.